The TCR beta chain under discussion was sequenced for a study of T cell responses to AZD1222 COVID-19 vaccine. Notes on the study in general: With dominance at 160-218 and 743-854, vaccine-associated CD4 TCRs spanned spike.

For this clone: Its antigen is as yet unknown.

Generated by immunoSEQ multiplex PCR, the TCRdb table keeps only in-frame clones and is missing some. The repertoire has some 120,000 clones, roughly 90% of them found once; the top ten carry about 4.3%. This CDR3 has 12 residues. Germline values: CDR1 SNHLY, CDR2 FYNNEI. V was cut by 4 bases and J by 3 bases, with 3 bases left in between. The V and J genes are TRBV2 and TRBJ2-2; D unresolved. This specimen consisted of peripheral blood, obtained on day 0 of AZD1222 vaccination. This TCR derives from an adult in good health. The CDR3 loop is CASSADTGELFF. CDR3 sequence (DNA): TGTGCCAGCAGTGCGGACACCGGGGAGCTGTTTTTT.